The 9 T cell receptor beta chains below were found in one sample sequenced in a study of identical twins. TCRdb fed the 5' RACE reads into MiXCR, producing one record per CDR3 protein. The table has roughly 490,000 distinct CDR3 sequences, roughly an eighth seen once. This sample also appeared in a second study, on yellow fever vaccine responses in identical twins.

Sequencing was carried out using CD4+ T cells sorted from blood. Source of these receptors: a woman younger than 35 in good health.

J is TRBJ2-7 and V is TRBV5-5; D may be TRBD1 (7 bases). This CDR3 is 16 amino acids long. With 4 bases removed from V and 0 bases from J, the gap between germline ends came to 17 bases. Germline V gene data show CDR1 as SGHKS and CDR2 as YYEKEE (reference sequence). CDR3 in amino acids: CASSRGAGGSSYEQYF. The CDR3, as DNA: TGTGCCAGCAGCCGAGGAGCAGGGGGGAGCTCCTACGAGCAGTACTTC.

The chain has TRBV5-1 and TRBJ1-6, with unresolved D. In germline, CDR1 is SGHRS, CDR2 YFSETQ. The CDR3 has 16 amino acids. The germline V and J ends were trimmed by 0 bases and 10 bases, with 17 bases remaining between them. This CDR3 is CASSLAKSGLESPLHF. The CDR3 bases are TGCGCCAGCAGCTTGGCCAAGTCGGGGTTGGAGTCACCCCTCCACTTT.

V and J are TRBV3-1 and TRBJ2-7; D gene unclear. The V gene's germline CDR1 is LGHDT and CDR2 YNNKEL (reference sequence). V lost 8 bases and J 0 bases, leaving 11 bases between the germline ends. The CDR3 has 13 residues. CDR3 DNA: TGTGCCAGCCGCGACCAGAACTCCTACGAGCAGTACTTC. Its protein is CASRDQNSYEQYF.

V usage is TRBV29-1 and J usage is TRBJ2-3; D uncertain. This CDR3 contains 16 residues. Germline CDR1 and CDR2: SQVTM and ANQGSEA. Trimming cost V 2 bases and J 4 bases, with 19 bases left between them. CDR3 in amino acids: CSVEPRAPSAADTQYF. Written as DNA, the CDR3 is TGCAGCGTTGAACCACGGGCGCCGTCAGCCGCAGATACGCAGTATTTT.

CDR3 DNA sequence: TGTGCCAGCAGCAGTAGACAGGGGTCGTCCGGGGACCGGACCTACGAGCAGTACTTC. It translates to CASSSRQGSSGDRTYEQYF. The rearrangement links TRBV4-2 to TRBJ2-7; 8 bases match TRBD1. V shed 5 bases and J 2 bases; nucleotides not matched to a gene: 20. CDR1 LGHNA and CDR2 YNFKEQ come from the germline V gene. The CDR3 is 19 amino acids.

CDR3 residues: CSAVGLAGATGELFF. The CDR3 region has the DNA TGCAGCGCTGTAGGACTAGCGGGGGCCACCGGGGAGCTGTTTTTT. The chain joins TRBV29-1 to TRBJ2-2; 13 bases map to TRBD2. The germline V gene encodes CDR1 SQVTM and CDR2 ANQGSEA. J gave up 4 bases and V 7 bases, and 6 bases lay outside the gene matches. The CDR3 spans 15 residues.

This rearrangement joins TRBV2 to TRBJ2-3; 8 positions agree with TRBD2. The V gene's germline CDR1 is SNHLY and CDR2 FYNNEI. CDR3 size: 18 residues. Germline trimming cut 2 bases from V and 2 bases from J; bases unmatched to any gene: 12. The CDR3 bases are TGTGCCAGCAGTGAAACCAGCGGGGGCCCGGAAAACACAGATACGCAGTATTTT. Its protein product is CASSETSGGPENTDTQYF.

This clonotype occurred a few times. The chain has TRBV20-1 and TRBJ1-2; a weak D match, TRBD1 (5 bases). The CDR3 loop spans 13 amino acids. Trimming took off 0 bases at V and 8 bases at J, with 13 bases between the two ends. The germline CDR1 and CDR2 sequences are DFQATT and SNEGSKA (reference sequence). CDR3 DNA: TGCAGTGCTAGAGATGGGACCCTGCGGGGCTACACCTTC. Encoded protein: CSARDGTLRGYTF.

This clonotype was observed at least ten times. The V call is TRBV3-1, the J call TRBJ2-5; tentative D call: TRBD2 (6 bases). The CDR3 length is 13 residues. Germline lookup yields CDR1 LGHDT and CDR2 YNNKEL (reference sequence). Trimming cost V 4 bases and J 3 bases, with 9 bases left between them. CDR3 nucleotide sequence: TGTGCCAGCAGCCGACGCGGGGAAGAGACCCAGTACTTC. This gives the protein CASSRRGEETQYF.